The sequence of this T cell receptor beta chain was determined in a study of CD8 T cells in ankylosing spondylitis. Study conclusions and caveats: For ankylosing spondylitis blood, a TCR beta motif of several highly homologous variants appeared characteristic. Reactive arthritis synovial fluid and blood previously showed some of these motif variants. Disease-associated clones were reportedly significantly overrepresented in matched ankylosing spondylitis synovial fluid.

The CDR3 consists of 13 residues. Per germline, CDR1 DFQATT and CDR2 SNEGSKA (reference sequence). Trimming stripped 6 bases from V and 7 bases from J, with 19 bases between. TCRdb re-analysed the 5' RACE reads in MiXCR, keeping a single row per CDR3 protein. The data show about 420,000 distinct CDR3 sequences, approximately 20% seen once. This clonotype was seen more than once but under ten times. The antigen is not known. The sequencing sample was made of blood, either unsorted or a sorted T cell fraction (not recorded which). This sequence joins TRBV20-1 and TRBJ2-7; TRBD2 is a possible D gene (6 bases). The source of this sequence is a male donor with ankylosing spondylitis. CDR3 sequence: CSARGGTEREQYF. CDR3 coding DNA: TGCAGTGCCCGAGGAGGGACGGAGAGGGAGCAGTACTTC.